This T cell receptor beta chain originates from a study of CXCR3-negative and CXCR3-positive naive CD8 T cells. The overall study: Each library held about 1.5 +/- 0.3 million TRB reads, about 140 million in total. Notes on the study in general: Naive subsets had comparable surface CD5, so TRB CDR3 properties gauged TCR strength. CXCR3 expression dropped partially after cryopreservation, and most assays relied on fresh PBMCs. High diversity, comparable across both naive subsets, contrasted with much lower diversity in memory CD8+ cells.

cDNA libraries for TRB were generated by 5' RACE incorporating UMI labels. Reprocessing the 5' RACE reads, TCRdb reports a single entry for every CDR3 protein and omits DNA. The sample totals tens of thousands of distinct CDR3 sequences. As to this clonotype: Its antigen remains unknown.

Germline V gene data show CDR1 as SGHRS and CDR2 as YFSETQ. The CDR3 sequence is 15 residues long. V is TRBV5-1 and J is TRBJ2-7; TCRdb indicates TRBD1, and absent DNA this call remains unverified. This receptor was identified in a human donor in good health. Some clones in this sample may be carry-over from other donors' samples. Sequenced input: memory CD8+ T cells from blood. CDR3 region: CASSLAWGAIDEQYF.